This passage covers 23 T cell receptor beta chains from one sample sequenced in a study of blood T cell repertoires in COVID-19. Sequenced by immunoSEQ multiplex PCR; TCRdb stores in-frame clones only, minus some. The data contain over 300,000 clones, 65% to 90% of them singletons. Source material: peripheral blood. All receptors derive from a human donor in a cohort sampled during active COVID-19.

This chain joins TRBV14 and TRBJ1-4, with D possibly being TRBD1 (5 bases). The CDR3 sequence is 15 residues long. Trimming took 3 bases from V and 7 from J, leaving 15 bases between them. Germline-derived CDR1 and CDR2 are SGHDN and FVKESK. The CDR3 sequence is CASSQTQGSVEKLFF. The DNA for the CDR3 is TGTGCCAGCAGCCAGACTCAGGGATCCGTTGAAAAACTGTTTTTT.

Written as DNA, the CDR3 is TGTGCCAGCAGCTCAGGGTGGGTAGAAGCTTTCTTT. It yields the protein CASSSGWVEAFF. The chain employs TRBV12-3 or TRBV12-4 and TRBJ1-1; a weak D match, TRBD1 (5 bases). V was trimmed by 6 bases and J by 8 bases, leaving 13 bases between them. CDR3 size: 12 residues.

This rearrangement joins TRBV7-9 to TRBJ2-7; 9 nucleotides match TRBD1. Unmatched junction bases numbered 8, after V lost 6 bases and J lost 2 bases. Germline V gives CDR1 SEHNR, CDR2 FQNEAQ (reference sequence). The CDR3 runs 15 residues. As DNA, the CDR3 is TGTGCCAGCAGGTCTACCGGGACAGGGCCCTACGAGCAGTACTTC. It specifies CASRSTGTGPYEQYF.

The V and J genes are TRBV7-2 and TRBJ2-7, with 7 bases fitting TRBD1. The CDR3 spans 15 residues. Germline trimming cut 5 bases from V and 3 bases from J; bases unmatched to any gene: 10. CDR1 and CDR2 (germline): SGHTA, FQGNSA. CDR3 nucleotide sequence: TGTGCCAGCAGCCCCACAGGGGAGTGGGACTACGAGCAGTACTTC. It is translated as CASSPTGEWDYEQYF.

V and J are TRBV6-5 and TRBJ1-2; D is perhaps TRBD1 (5 bases). V was pared by 6 bases and J by 2 bases, with 10 bases between. The CDR3 extends over 13 amino acids. The germline gives CDR1 MNHEY, CDR2 SVGAGI. CDR3 in amino acids: CASRDTENYGYTF. DNA of the CDR3: TGTGCCAGCAGGGACACCGAGAACTATGGCTACACCTTC.

The chain links TRBV9 to TRBJ2-2; no clear D. V lost 0 bases and J 1 base, leaving 4 bases between the germline ends. CDR3 length: 14 residues. Germline-derived CDR1 and CDR2 are SGDLS and YYNGEE. CDR3 nucleotide sequence: TGTGCCAGCAGCGTAGACTGGAACACCGGGGAGCTGTTTTTT. It translates to CASSVDWNTGELFF. Supplemented by reference TRBV9 and TRBJ2-2, the full variable domain reads DSGVTQTPKHLITATGQRVTLRCSPRSGDLSVYWYQQSLDQGLQFLIQYYNGEERAKGNILERFSAQQFPDLHSELNLSSLELGDSALYFCASSVDWNTGELFFGEGSRLTVL.

The chain combines TRBV6-5 with TRBJ1-5; D not resolved. V lost 6 bases to trimming and J lost 4 bases, with 7 bases between them. The germline CDR1 and CDR2 sequences are MNHEY and SVGAGI. The CDR3 is 12 residues long. The CDR3 DNA follows: TGTGCCAGCAGGCGGGGAAATCAGCCCCAGCATTTT. Encoded protein: CASRRGNQPQHF.

The chain combines TRBV18 with TRBJ2-3; 8 bases align to TRBD2. The germline V gene has CDR1 KGHSH and CDR2 LQKENI. The CDR3 has 13 amino acids. J lost 6 bases, V lost 4 bases, and 3 bases had no gene match. CDR3 nucleotides: TGTGCCAGCTCACTCGGGAGGGCGGATACGCAGTATTTT. Protein: CASSLGRADTQYF. The entire variable domain, with the rest obtained from reference TRBV18 and TRBJ2-3, is as follows: NAGVMQNPRHLVRRRGQEARLRCSPMKGHSHVYWYRQLPEEGLKFMVYLQKENIIDESGMPKERFSAEFPKEGPSILRIQQVVRGDSAAYFCASSLGRADTQYFGPGTRLTVL.

This clone was recorded only once. The J gene is TRBJ1-1, the V gene TRBV6-5; possible D gene TRBD1, 5 bases. This CDR3 comprises 15 residues. Germline values: CDR1 MNHEY, CDR2 SVGAGI. V lost 2 bases to trimming and J lost 1 base, with 11 bases between them. The CDR3: CASSYGGGGNTEAFF. The CDR3 nucleotides are TGTGCCAGCAGTTACGGGGGGGGTGGGAACACTGAAGCTTTCTTT.

CDR3 bases: TGTGCCAGCAGCCCAAGGGGCATTTTCACTGAAGCTTTCTTT. This encodes CASSPRGIFTEAFF. V is TRBV7-2 and J is TRBJ1-1; a possible D gene is TRBD1 (5 bases). Trimming took 5 bases from V and 4 from J, leaving 14 bases between them. Germline CDR1 reads SGHTA; CDR2 reads FQGNSA. The CDR3 length is 14 residues.

The V call is TRBV7-6, the J call TRBJ2-7; TRBD2 is a possible D gene (6 bases). Trimming left V 0 bases short and J 6 bases short, with 15 bases between. The CDR3 runs to 15 residues. Germline CDR1 reads SGHVS; CDR2 reads FNYEAQ. The CDR3 DNA is TGTGCCAGCAGCTTAGCGGCGGGGAACTTCGCCGAGCAGTACTTC. This sequence encodes CASSLAAGNFAEQYF.

This chain connects TRBV7-3 to TRBJ2-6; 9 bases line up with TRBD1. The CDR3 sequence is 20 residues long. The J segment lost 1 base and the V segment lost 4 bases, leaving 14 bases of the junction unmatched. In germline, CDR1 is SGHTA, CDR2 FQGTGA. The CDR3 loop reads CASSSNHLPGQGSGANVLTF. CDR3 coding DNA: TGTGCCAGCAGCTCCAACCATTTACCGGGACAGGGATCTGGGGCCAACGTCCTGACTTTC.

As for this clone: The sample holds other DNA sequences that translate to the same CDR3. The gene calls are TRBV12-3 or TRBV12-4 and TRBJ2-7, with 8 bases aligning to TRBD1. The CDR3 spans 13 residues. V lost 3 bases to trimming and J lost 3 bases; unmatched junction nucleotides: 1. The CDR3 DNA reads TGTGCCAGCAGTTTCGGACAGGGCTACGAGCAGTACTTC. This encodes CASSFGQGYEQYF.

This clone was counted between two and nine times. The chain is built from TRBV5-5 and TRBJ1-5; TRBD1 is a possible D gene (5 bases). Germline CDR1 SGHKS, CDR2 YYEKEE (reference sequence). The V gene lost 4 bases and the J gene lost 4 bases, with 15 bases spanning the gap. CDR3 length: 15 residues. In nucleotides, the CDR3 is TGTGCCAGCAGCGAGAGGAGACAGCCTAATCAGCCCCAGCATTTT. This sequence encodes CASSERRQPNQPQHF. The full variable domain, completed using reference TRBV5-5 and TRBJ1-5, is DAGVTQSPTHLIKTRGQQVTLRCSPISGHKSVSWYQQVLGQGPQFIFQYYEKEERGRGNFPDRFSARQFPNYSSELNVNALLLGDSALYLCASSERRQPNQPQHFGDGTRLSIL.

This chain joins TRBV5-1 and TRBJ1-6; D ambiguous. Trimming took off 1 base at V and 9 bases at J, with 11 bases between the two ends. CDR3 size: 14 residues. CDR1 is SGHRS and CDR2 is YFSETQ in the germline V gene. In DNA, the CDR3 is TGCGCCAGCAGCTTGTGGCGGGAAGGTTCACCCCTCCACTTT. It is translated as CASSLWREGSPLHF.

The chain uses TRBV11-2 and TRBJ1-3, with D unresolved. Between the trimmed V and J ends, which lost 2 bases and 4 bases, there was a span of 6 bases. The CDR3 is 13 residues long. The V gene's germline CDR1 is SGHAT and CDR2 FQNNGV. In nucleotides, the CDR3 is TGTGCCAGCAGCTTAAGAGAGGGAAACACCATATATTTT. This codes for CASSLREGNTIYF.

The rearrangement links TRBV7-2 to TRBJ1-2, with a possible D match to TRBD1 (5 bases). Trimming took off 4 bases at V and 4 bases at J, with 16 bases between the two ends. This CDR3 has 15 amino acids. Germline CDR1 and CDR2: SGHTA and FQGNSA. CDR3 region: CASSSSTGLSYGYTF. The CDR3 DNA reads TGTGCCAGCAGCTCTTCAACGGGACTGAGCTATGGCTACACCTTC.

On this clone itself: The same CDR3 can be traced to other DNA sequences in this sample. The chain links TRBV5-1 to TRBJ1-3; D is unresolved. The germline gives CDR1 SGHRS, CDR2 YFSETQ. The CDR3 sequence is 14 residues long. Trimming cost V 0 bases and J 0 bases, with 4 bases left between them. The CDR3 region has the DNA TGCGCCAGCAGCTTGGGCGGCTCTGGAAACACCATATATTTT. Translated, it gives CASSLGGSGNTIYF.

The rearrangement uses TRBV6-1 and TRBJ1-4, with 7 bases matching TRBD1. Germline CDR1 is MNHNS and CDR2 is SASEGT. The J segment lost 0 bases and the V segment lost 3 bases, leaving 7 bases of the junction unmatched. This CDR3 is 17 amino acids long. In DNA, the CDR3 is TGTGCCAGCAGTGACACGGGACAGAGAGCAACTAATGAAAAACTGTTTTTT. Amino acids: CASSDTGQRATNEKLFF.

The V gene is TRBV7-3, the J gene TRBJ1-1; a weak D match, TRBD1 (6 bases). This CDR3 region has 19 residues. Per germline, CDR1 SGHTA and CDR2 FQGTGA. The V and J ends lost 5 bases and 0 bases respectively, with 25 bases between them. CDR3: CASSPVGHPNYNMNTEAFF. The DNA of the CDR3 is TGTGCCAGCAGCCCCGTGGGACACCCCAACTACAACATGAACACTGAAGCTTTCTTT.

The chain carries TRBV6-5 and TRBJ1-2; 10 bases align to TRBD1. CDR3 length: 15 amino acids. Germline CDR1 is MNHEY and CDR2 is SVGAGI. V was clipped by 5 bases and J by 6 bases; unmatched bases: 9. This CDR3 reads CASSPRTGGRDGYTF. CDR3 sequence (DNA): TGTGCCAGCAGTCCGCGGACAGGGGGACGTGATGGCTACACCTTC.

The chain couples TRBV27 to TRBJ2-3; D not resolved. CDR3 length: 13 amino acids. The V end lost 3 bases, the J end lost 4 bases, and 8 bases lay between the germline ends. From germline, CDR1 is MNHEY and CDR2 SMNVEV (reference sequence). Written as DNA, the CDR3 is TGTGCCAGCAGTTTCAGTGGCTCAGATACGCAGTATTTT. This translates into CASSFSGSDTQYF.

The rearrangement uses TRBV14 and TRBJ1-2; D not resolved. This CDR3 has 13 residues. Germline V gives CDR1 SGHDN, CDR2 FVKESK. Deletions cut 4 bases from V and 4 bases from J, with 10 bases between. The CDR3 sequence is CASSPYLFYGYTF. CDR3 nucleotide sequence: TGTGCCAGCAGCCCCTATCTCTTCTATGGCTACACCTTC.